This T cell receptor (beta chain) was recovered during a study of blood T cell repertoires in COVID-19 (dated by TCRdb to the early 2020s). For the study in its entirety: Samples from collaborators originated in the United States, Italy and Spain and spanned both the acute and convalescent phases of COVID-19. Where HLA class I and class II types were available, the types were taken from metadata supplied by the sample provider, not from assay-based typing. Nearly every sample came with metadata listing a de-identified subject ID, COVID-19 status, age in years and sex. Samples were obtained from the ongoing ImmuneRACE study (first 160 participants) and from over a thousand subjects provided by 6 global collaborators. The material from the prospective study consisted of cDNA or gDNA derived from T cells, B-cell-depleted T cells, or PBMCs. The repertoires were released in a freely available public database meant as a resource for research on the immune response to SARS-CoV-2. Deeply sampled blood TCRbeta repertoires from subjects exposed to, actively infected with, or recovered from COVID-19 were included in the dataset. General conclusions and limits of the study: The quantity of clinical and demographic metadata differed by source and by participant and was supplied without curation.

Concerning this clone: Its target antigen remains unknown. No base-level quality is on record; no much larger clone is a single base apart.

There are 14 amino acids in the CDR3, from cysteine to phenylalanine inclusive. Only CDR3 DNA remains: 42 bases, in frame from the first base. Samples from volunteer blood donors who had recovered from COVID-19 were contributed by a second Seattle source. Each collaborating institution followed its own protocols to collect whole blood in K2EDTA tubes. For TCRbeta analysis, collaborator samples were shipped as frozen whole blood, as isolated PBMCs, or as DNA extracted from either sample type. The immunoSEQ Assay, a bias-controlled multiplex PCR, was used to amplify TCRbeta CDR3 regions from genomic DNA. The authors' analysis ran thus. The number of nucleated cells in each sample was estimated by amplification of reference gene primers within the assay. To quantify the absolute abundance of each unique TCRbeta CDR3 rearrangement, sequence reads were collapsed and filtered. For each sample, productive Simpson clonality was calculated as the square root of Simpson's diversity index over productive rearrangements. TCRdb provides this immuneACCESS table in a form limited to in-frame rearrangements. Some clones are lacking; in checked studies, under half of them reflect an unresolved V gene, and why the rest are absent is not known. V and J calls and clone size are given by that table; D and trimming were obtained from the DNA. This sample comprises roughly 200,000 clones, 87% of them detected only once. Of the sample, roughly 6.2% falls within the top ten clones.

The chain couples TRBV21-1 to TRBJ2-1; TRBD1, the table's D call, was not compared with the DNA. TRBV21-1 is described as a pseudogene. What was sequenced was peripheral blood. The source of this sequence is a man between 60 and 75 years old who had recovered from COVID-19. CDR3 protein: CASSIQTGGYEQFF. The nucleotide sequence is TGTGCCAGCAGCATCCAGACAGGGGGCTATGAGCAGTTCTTC.